The source of this TCR beta chain is a study of blood T cell repertoires in COVID-19. For the study at large: The study drew acute and convalescent COVID-19 samples from the United States, Italy and Spain. PBMCs, B-cell-depleted T cells, or T cells provided the cDNA or gDNA that made up the material.

CDR3 length: 13 residues. CDR1 is LNHNV, CDR2 YYDKDF, per germline (reference sequence). Trimming pared 0 bases from V and 10 bases from J, leaving 7 bases between. Original data processing: Reference gene primer amplification in the assay estimated nucleated cell counts. Clones were read by immunoSEQ multiplex PCR, and TCRdb kept only the in-frame ones, dropping some. V and J calls and clone size are given by that table; D and trimming were obtained from the DNA. The sample contains about 160,000 clones, 70% to 90% of which appear only once. The chain employs TRBV15 and TRBJ1-6; D gene uncertain. The sequencing sample was made of peripheral blood. This TCR came from a man aged 40-49 years who had recovered from COVID-19. The CDR3 coding sequence is TGTGCCACCAGCAGAGATCGAGGGTCACCCCTCCACTTT. Translating it yields CATSRDRGSPLHF.